Below are 29 T cell receptor beta chains sequenced from a single sample in a study of PD-1 blockade in classical Hodgkin lymphoma (dated by TCRdb to about 2020). The time point label on this specimen signifies: cycle 4 day 1 (C4D1), after less than 7 weeks of nivolumab. Every trial patient had relapsed following autologous stem cell transplantation, and prior brentuximab vedotin exposure was what differed among cohorts A, B and C. Library prep was done by the immunoSEQ multiplex PCR assay. Sourced from immuneACCESS, this table was stored by TCRdb with only in-frame sequences that have V and J called. A share of the clones is absent; for the studies checked, an unresolved V gene accounts for under half, and the remainder has no known explanation. The sample table records approximately 44,000 clones; 69% of these occur just once. The ten largest account for approximately 2.4% of the sample. Material: peripheral blood mononuclear cells (PBMCs), obtained before the fourth cycle of nivolumab. These receptors originate from a human donor with classical Hodgkin lymphoma.

The V gene is TRBV18, the J gene TRBJ2-1; possible D gene TRBD2, 5 bases. The CDR3 is made up of 15 amino acids. Germline lookup yields CDR1 KGHSH and CDR2 LQKENI. Trimming removed 3 bases at V and 0 bases at J, with 9 bases between. Here the CDR3 DNA reads TGTGCCAGCTCACCTATTGGGAGCTCCTACAATGAGCAGTTCTTC. Residues: CASSPIGSSYNEQFF.

The chain links TRBV11-3 to TRBJ2-3; D may be TRBD1 or TRBD2 (5 bases each). CDR1 and CDR2 (germline): SGHNT, YENEEA. The CDR3 loop spans 14 amino acids. Trimming cost V 0 bases and J 2 bases, with 6 bases left between them. The chain's CDR3 is CASSLEGDTDTQYF. CDR3 nucleotides: TGTGCCAGCAGCTTAGAGGGGGACACAGATACGCAGTATTTT.

The J gene is TRBJ1-2, the V gene TRBV19; the D gene is possibly TRBD1 (5 bases). There are 15 residues in the CDR3. V dropped 3 bases and J dropped 6 bases, with 17 bases sitting between them. Germline CDR1 reads LNHDA; CDR2 reads SQIVND (reference sequence). CDR3 amino acids: CASSMYRGGQHGYTF. CDR3 in DNA: TGTGCCAGTAGTATGTACCGGGGGGGTCAGCATGGCTACACCTTC.

This clone was found a few times. The chain recombines TRBV4-2 with TRBJ2-7; perhaps TRBD2 as D (5 bases). The V end was cut by 3 bases, the J end by 7 bases, with 13 bases between. The CDR3 covers 13 residues. Germline lookup yields CDR1 LGHNA and CDR2 YNFKEQ. CDR3 bases: TGTGCCAGCAGCCAGAACCCTGGGAGAGAGCAGTACTTC. As protein: CASSQNPGREQYF.

This clone showed up just a few times. This rearrangement joins TRBV30 to TRBJ2-5; a possible D gene is TRBD2 (7 bases). Trimming removed 4 bases from V and 5 bases from J, with 17 bases in between. CDR3 length equals 14 residues. CDR1 and CDR2 from the germline V gene are GTSNPN and SVGIG (reference sequence). The CDR3 nucleotides are TGTGCCTGGACCCTTAGGGGGGGTCAGGAGACCCAGTACTTC. This gives the protein CAWTLRGGQETQYF.

The chain uses TRBV6-5 and TRBJ2-3, with TRBD2 identical over 10 bases. Germline V gene lookup returns CDR1 MNHEY and CDR2 SVGAGI. The CDR3 has 14 amino acids. Trimming at V came to 6 bases and at J to 8 bases, leaving 8 bases not matched to a gene. The CDR3 loop reads CASRAAGGPRTQYF. The CDR3 DNA follows: TGTGCCAGCAGGGCAGCGGGGGGGCCACGTACGCAGTATTTT.

The rearrangement links TRBV2 to TRBJ2-7, with D unresolved. The CDR3 length is 14 residues. V lost 6 bases and J 3 bases, leaving 15 bases between the germline ends. Germline V lookup: CDR1 SNHLY, CDR2 FYNNEI. This chain's CDR3 is CASSVDTGIYEQYF. CDR3 nucleotide sequence: TGTGCCAGCAGCGTAGACACGGGTATCTACGAGCAGTACTTC.

In this sample, this clone turned up many times. The J gene is TRBJ2-7, the V gene TRBV30; 8 nucleotides agree with TRBD1. Losses at the gene ends were 3 bases for V and 2 bases for J; bases not matched to a gene: 0. The CDR3 runs 12 residues. Germline values: CDR1 GTSNPN, CDR2 SVGIG (reference sequence). The chain's CDR3 is CAWRGQAYEQYF. The CDR3 DNA reads TGTGCCTGGAGGGGACAGGCCTACGAGCAGTACTTC.

The chain employs TRBV4-1 and TRBJ2-7, with TRBD1 matching 7 bases. Germline lookup yields CDR1 MGHRA and CDR2 YSYEKL. The CDR3 length is 18 residues. J gave up 3 bases and V 1 base, and 15 bases lay outside the gene matches. The CDR3 coding sequence is TGCGCCAGCAGCCAAGTTAGCAGCTTAGGGGGACAGATCTACGAGCAGTACTTC. As protein: CASSQVSSLGGQIYEQYF.

The chain employs TRBV6-1 and TRBJ2-7, with TRBD2 matching 7 bases. Trimming removed 6 bases from V and 3 bases from J; junction bases left unmatched: 8. The V gene's germline CDR1 is MNHNS and CDR2 SASEGT. This CDR3 comprises 14 residues. The CDR3 sequence is CASSPGGGYYEQYF. The CDR3 DNA follows: TGTGCCAGCAGCCCAGGCGGGGGATACTACGAGCAGTACTTC.

The chain links TRBV7-2 to TRBJ1-5, with D perhaps matching TRBD1 (5 bases). This CDR3 has 11 amino acids. V was pared by 8 bases and J by 8 bases, with 10 bases between. The V gene's germline CDR1 is SGHTA and CDR2 FQGNSA. The CDR3 sequence: CASGDREPQHF. CDR3 DNA sequence: TGTGCCAGCGGGGACCGGGAGCCCCAGCATTTT.

The chain joins TRBV10-2 to TRBJ2-5; 7 nucleotides match TRBD1. This CDR3 comprises 15 residues. Germline CDR1 and CDR2: WSHSY and SAAADI. J was trimmed by 4 bases and V by 3 bases; bases with no gene match: 8. CDR3 protein: CASSEPGTAGETQYF. Here the CDR3 DNA reads TGCGCCAGCAGTGAACCCGGGACAGCAGGAGAGACCCAGTACTTC.

This rearrangement joins TRBV2 to TRBJ1-4, with 7 bases that match TRBD1. Germline-derived CDR1 and CDR2 are SNHLY and FYNNEI. V lost 6 bases and J lost 4; bases outside the gene matches: 5. This CDR3 is built from 14 residues. Here the CDR3 reads CASRETGYNEKLFF. The CDR3 DNA is TGTGCCAGCAGAGAGACAGGGTATAATGAAAAACTGTTTTTT.

This rearrangement joins TRBV7-9 to TRBJ1-3; 10 bases fit TRBD1. This CDR3 is built from 15 residues. The J segment lost 6 bases and the V segment lost 6 bases, leaving 8 bases of the junction unmatched. Germline V gives CDR1 SEHNR, CDR2 FQNEAQ (reference sequence). CDR3: CASSTPGTGENTIYF. In nucleotides, the CDR3 is TGTGCCAGCAGTACCCCCGGGACAGGGGAAAACACCATATATTTT.

The chain carries TRBV10-3 and TRBJ2-3, with D possibly TRBD2 on 5 matching bases. The germline V gene encodes CDR1 ENHRY and CDR2 SYGVKD. CDR3 length: 15 amino acids. Trimming shortened V by 2 bases and J by 0 bases, and 9 bases separated the two germline ends. The CDR3 loop is CAISENSGSTDTQYF. The CDR3 nucleotides are TGTGCCATCAGTGAGAACAGCGGAAGCACAGATACGCAGTATTTT.

The gene calls are TRBV5-1 and TRBJ2-7, with no clear D. Germline CDR1 and CDR2: SGHRS and YFSETQ. This CDR3 spans 15 amino acids. Deletions cut 1 base from V and 0 bases from J, with 11 bases between. The CDR3 region is CASSLSQDSSYEQYF. CDR3 sequence (DNA): TGCGCCAGCAGCTTGAGCCAGGATTCCTCCTACGAGCAGTACTTC.

The chain couples TRBV20-1 to TRBJ2-7, with D hard to call. CDR1 is DFQATT and CDR2 is SNEGSKA in the germline V gene (reference sequence). The CDR3 consists of 11 residues. The V end lost 3 bases, the J end lost 2 bases, and 5 bases lay between the germline ends. CDR3 loop: CSARLTYEQYF. In nucleotides, the CDR3 is TGCAGTGCTAGGTTAACCTACGAGCAGTACTTC.

The V and J genes are TRBV4-3 and TRBJ1-2, with 7 bases identical to TRBD1. This CDR3 is built from 16 residues. V dropped 4 bases and J dropped 2; count of bases not matched to a gene: 10. The germline V gene has CDR1 LGHNA and CDR2 YSLEER. The CDR3 loop reads CASSLARTGLNYGYTF. CDR3 in DNA: TGCGCCAGCAGCCTCGCCAGGACAGGCCTGAACTATGGCTACACCTTC.

The chain recombines TRBV13 with TRBJ1-3, with D hard to call. Trimming took 8 bases from V and 1 from J, leaving 12 bases between them. The germline V gene has CDR1 PRHDT and CDR2 FYEKMQ (reference sequence). There are 14 residues in the CDR3. The CDR3 sequence: CASSEEGSGNTIYF. Here the CDR3 DNA reads TGTGCCAGCTCTGAAGAAGGATCTGGAAACACCATATATTTT.

This clone has just a few counts. The V gene is TRBV30, the J gene TRBJ1-1, with TRBD1 as a possible D gene (5 bases). Trimming removed 0 bases at V and 6 bases at J, with 11 bases between. CDR1 GTSNPN and CDR2 SVGIG come from the germline V gene (reference sequence). This CDR3 comprises 13 residues. The CDR3 loop is CAWSVGLGAEAFF. In DNA form, the CDR3 reads TGTGCCTGGAGTGTTGGCCTGGGGGCTGAAGCTTTCTTT.

The chain couples TRBV2 to TRBJ1-2, with D possibly TRBD1 on 5 matching bases. Trimming took off 2 bases at V and 4 bases at J, with 8 bases between the two ends. This CDR3 region has 13 residues. Germline V gene lookup returns CDR1 SNHLY and CDR2 FYNNEI. CDR3 amino acids: CASSEQRGYGYTF. The CDR3 DNA reads TGTGCCAGCAGTGAACAAAGGGGCTATGGCTACACCTTC.

The rearrangement joins TRBV11-2 to TRBJ1-1, with TRBD1 as a possible D gene (6 bases). Germline lookup yields CDR1 SGHAT and CDR2 FQNNGV. This CDR3 region has 13 residues. Trimming left V 5 bases short and J 4 bases short, with 11 bases between. CDR3 amino acids: CASSHLGGTEAFF. CDR3 nucleotides: TGTGCCAGCAGCCACCTAGGGGGCACTGAAGCTTTCTTT.

The CDR3 DNA is TGTGCCAGCAGCTCTGCTCGGGAAGGCGCTTTCTTT. Amino acid sequence: CASSSAREGAFF. The V and J genes are TRBV7-6 and TRBJ1-1; no reliable D call. The V gene's germline CDR1 is SGHVS and CDR2 FNYEAQ. The V gene lost 4 bases and the J gene lost 11 bases, with 14 bases spanning the gap. This CDR3 spans 12 amino acids.

This chain joins TRBV9 and TRBJ1-2; TRBD1 matches at 7 bases. CDR3 size: 15 residues. The ends lost 2 bases at V and 8 bases at J; junction bases unmatched: 12. Germline V lookup: CDR1 SGDLS, CDR2 YYNGEE. This CDR3 reads CASSVQLGTAGGYTF. CDR3 bases: TGTGCCAGCAGCGTCCAATTAGGGACAGCGGGGGGCTACACCTTC.

The J gene is TRBJ2-1, the V gene TRBV7-9; weak D call: TRBD2 (5 bases). The CDR3 length is 15 residues. The germline V and J ends were trimmed by 2 bases and 2 bases, with 10 bases remaining between them. CDR1 and CDR2 from the germline V gene are SEHNR and FQNEAQ (reference sequence). CDR3 in DNA: TGTGCCAGCAGCTTAACAGCGGAGCCCTACAATGAGCAGTTCTTC. It encodes CASSLTAEPYNEQFF.

This clone was seen only a few times. This sequence joins TRBV28 and TRBJ2-7; perhaps TRBD1 as D (5 bases). V was trimmed by 3 bases and J by 1 base, leaving 13 bases between them. CDR1 and CDR2 from the germline V gene are MDHEN and SYDVKM. This CDR3 is built from 15 residues. Here the CDR3 DNA reads TGTGCCAGCAGTTTCCGGTTCGACAGATCCTACGAGCAGTACTTC. Translated: CASSFRFDRSYEQYF.

The chain couples TRBV9 to TRBJ2-7; D ambiguous. The CDR3 totals 14 residues. The V and J ends lost 0 bases and 0 bases respectively, with 7 bases between them. Per germline, CDR1 SGDLS and CDR2 YYNGEE. The CDR3 bases are TGTGCCAGCAGCGTAGACTTTGCCTCCTACGAGCAGTACTTC. Amino acids: CASSVDFASYEQYF.

The rearrangement links TRBV5-4 to TRBJ1-2; D possibly corresponds to TRBD1 (5 bases). The V end lost 2 bases, the J end lost 5 bases, and 16 bases lay between the germline ends. The germline V gene has CDR1 SGHNT and CDR2 YYREEE (reference sequence). The CDR3 totals 15 residues. CDR3 in amino acids: CASSLTDPGGYGYTF. Here the CDR3 DNA reads TGTGCCAGCAGCTTAACTGATCCGGGGGGATATGGCTACACCTTC.

This sequence joins TRBV6-6 and TRBJ2-7, with D unresolved. Germline loops: CDR1 MNHNY, CDR2 SVGAGI (reference sequence). V was clipped by 0 bases and J by 7 bases, with 10 bases between them. The CDR3 is made up of 13 amino acids. CDR3: CASSYSLLREQYF. For the CDR3, the DNA is TGTGCCAGCAGTTACTCATTACTACGAGAGCAGTACTTC.